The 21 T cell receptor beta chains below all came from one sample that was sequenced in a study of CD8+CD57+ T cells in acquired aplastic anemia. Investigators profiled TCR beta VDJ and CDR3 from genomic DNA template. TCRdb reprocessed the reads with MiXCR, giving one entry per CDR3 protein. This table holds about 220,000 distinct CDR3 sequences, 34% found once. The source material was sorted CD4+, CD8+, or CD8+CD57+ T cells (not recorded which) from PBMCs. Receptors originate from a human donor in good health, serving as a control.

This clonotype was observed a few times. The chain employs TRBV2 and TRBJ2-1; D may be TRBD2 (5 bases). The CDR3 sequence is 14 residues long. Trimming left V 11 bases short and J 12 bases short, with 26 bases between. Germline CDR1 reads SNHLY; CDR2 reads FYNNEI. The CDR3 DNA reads TGTGCCGGCGGACTCGTCCATAGCACAGATACGCAGTTCTTC. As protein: CAGGLVHSTDTQFF.

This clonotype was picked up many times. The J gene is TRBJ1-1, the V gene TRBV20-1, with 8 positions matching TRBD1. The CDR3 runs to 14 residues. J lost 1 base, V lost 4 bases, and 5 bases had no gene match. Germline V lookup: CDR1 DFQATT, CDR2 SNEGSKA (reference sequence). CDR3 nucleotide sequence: TGCAGTGCTACCGGGGACAGGACGAACACTGAAGCTTTCTTT. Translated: CSATGDRTNTEAFF.

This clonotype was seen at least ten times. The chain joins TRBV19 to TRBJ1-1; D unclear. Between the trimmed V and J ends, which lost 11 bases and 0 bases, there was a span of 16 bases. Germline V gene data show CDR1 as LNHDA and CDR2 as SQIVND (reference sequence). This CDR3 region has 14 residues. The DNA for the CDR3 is TGTGCCCCCAGTAGTCGCCCCATGAACACTGAAGCTTTCTTT. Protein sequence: CAPSSRPMNTEAFF.

In DNA, the CDR3 is TGTGCCAGCAGTGACGGACTAGCGGGAGGTTACGAGCAGTACTTC. This gives the protein CASSDGLAGGYEQYF. The gene calls are TRBV6-1 and TRBJ2-7, with 14 positions matching TRBD2. CDR3 length equals 15 residues. The germline gives CDR1 MNHNS, CDR2 SASEGT. V gave up 3 bases and J gave up 4 bases; unmatched junction bases: 2.

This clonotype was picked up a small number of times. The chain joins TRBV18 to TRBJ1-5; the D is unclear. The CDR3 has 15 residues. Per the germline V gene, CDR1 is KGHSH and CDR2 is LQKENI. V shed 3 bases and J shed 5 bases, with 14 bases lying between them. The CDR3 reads CASSPSGPADQPQHF. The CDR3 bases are TGTGCCAGCTCACCGTCCGGCCCGGCAGATCAGCCCCAGCATTTT.

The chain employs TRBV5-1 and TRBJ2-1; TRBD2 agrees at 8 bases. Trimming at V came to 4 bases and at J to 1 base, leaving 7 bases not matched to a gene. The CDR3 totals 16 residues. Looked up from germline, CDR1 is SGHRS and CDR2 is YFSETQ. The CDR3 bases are TGCGCCAGCAGCGCCCACGGGGGGGCTTCCTACAATGAGCAGTTCTTC. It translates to CASSAHGGASYNEQFF.

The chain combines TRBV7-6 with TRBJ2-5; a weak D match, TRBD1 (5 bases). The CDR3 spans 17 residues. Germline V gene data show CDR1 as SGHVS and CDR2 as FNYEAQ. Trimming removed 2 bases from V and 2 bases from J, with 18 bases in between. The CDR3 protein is CASSLTPQLTAQETQYF. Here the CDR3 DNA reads TGTGCCAGCAGCTTAACACCCCAATTGACAGCTCAAGAGACCCAGTACTTC.

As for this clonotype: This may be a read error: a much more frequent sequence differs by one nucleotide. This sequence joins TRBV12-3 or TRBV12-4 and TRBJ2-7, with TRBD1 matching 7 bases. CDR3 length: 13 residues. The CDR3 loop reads CASSRDRTYGQYF. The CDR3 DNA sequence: TGTGCCAGCAGCAGGGACAGAACCTACGGGCAGTACTTC.

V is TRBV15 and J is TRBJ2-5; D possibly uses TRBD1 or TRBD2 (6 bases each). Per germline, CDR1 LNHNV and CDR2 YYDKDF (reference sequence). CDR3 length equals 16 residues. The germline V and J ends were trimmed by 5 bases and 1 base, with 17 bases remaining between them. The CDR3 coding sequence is TGTGCCACCAGCTCTAACTGGGGGGCCCTCCAAGAGACCCAGTACTTC. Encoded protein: CATSSNWGALQETQYF.

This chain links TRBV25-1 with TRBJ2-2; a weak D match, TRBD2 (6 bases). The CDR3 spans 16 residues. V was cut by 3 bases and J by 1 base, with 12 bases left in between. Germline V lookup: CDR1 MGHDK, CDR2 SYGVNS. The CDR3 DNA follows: TGTGCCAGCAGTGATCTACGGGGGTGGAACACCGGGGAGCTGTTTTTT. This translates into CASSDLRGWNTGELFF.

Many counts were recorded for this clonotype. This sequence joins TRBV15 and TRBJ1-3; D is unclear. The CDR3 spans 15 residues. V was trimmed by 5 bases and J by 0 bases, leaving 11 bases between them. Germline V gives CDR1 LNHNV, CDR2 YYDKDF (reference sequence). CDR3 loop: CATSPDGNSGNTIYF. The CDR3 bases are TGTGCCACCAGCCCAGACGGAAACTCTGGAAACACCATATATTTT.

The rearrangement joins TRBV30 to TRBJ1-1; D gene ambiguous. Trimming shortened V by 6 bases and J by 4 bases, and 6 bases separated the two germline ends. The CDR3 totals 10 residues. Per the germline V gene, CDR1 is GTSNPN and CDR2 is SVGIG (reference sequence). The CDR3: CACYRTEAFF. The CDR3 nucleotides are TGTGCCTGTTACCGCACTGAAGCTTTCTTT.

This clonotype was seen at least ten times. This chain's CDR3 is CASSYSSGGRYEQYF. The CDR3 nucleotides are TGTGCCAGCAGTTACTCAAGCGGGGGGCGCTACGAGCAGTACTTC. The chain uses TRBV6-5 and TRBJ2-7; the match to TRBD2 covers 9 bases. Looked up from germline, CDR1 is MNHEY and CDR2 is SVGAGI. V was pared by 0 bases and J by 3 bases, with 3 bases of the junction left unmatched. CDR3 length: 15 amino acids.

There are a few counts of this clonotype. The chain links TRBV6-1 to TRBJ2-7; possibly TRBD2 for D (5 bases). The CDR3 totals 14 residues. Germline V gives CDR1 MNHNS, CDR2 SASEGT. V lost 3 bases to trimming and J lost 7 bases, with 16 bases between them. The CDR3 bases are TGTGCCAGCAGTGACCTCCCGGGGAAAAGGGAGCAGTACTTC. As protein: CASSDLPGKREQYF.

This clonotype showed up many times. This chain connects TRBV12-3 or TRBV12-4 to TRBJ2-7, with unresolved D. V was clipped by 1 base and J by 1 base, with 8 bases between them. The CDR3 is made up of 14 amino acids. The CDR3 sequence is CASSLETGSYEQYF. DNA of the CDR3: TGTGCCAGCAGTTTAGAGACCGGTTCCTACGAGCAGTACTTC.

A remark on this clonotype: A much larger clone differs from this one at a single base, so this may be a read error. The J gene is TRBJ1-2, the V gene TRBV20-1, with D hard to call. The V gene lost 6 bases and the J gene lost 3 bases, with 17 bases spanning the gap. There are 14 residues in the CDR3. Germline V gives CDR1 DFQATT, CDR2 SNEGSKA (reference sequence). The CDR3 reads CSAQPPARDYGYTF. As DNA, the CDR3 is TGCAGTGCACAACCCCCCGCCAGAGACTATGGCTACACCTTC.

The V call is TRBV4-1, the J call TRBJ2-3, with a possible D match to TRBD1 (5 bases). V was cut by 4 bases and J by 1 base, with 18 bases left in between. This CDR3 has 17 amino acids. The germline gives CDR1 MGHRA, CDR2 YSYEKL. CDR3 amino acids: CASSRIGAERGTDTQYF. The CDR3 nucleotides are TGCGCCAGCAGCCGGATAGGGGCCGAAAGGGGCACAGATACGCAGTATTTT.

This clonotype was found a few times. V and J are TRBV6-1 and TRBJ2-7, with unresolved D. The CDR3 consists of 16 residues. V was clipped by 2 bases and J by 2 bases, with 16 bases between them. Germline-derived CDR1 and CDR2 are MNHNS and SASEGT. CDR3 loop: CASSEFHETPPYEQYF. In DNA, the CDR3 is TGTGCCAGCAGTGAATTCCACGAGACCCCGCCCTACGAGCAGTACTTC.

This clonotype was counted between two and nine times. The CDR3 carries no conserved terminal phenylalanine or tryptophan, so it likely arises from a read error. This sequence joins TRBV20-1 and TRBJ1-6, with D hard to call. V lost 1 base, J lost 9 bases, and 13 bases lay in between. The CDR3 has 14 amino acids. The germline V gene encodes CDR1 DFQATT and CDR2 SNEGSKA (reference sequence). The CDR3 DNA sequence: TGCAGTGCTAGAGTCGGGCCCCCGGTTTCACCCCTCCACCTT. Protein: CSARVGPPVSPLHL.

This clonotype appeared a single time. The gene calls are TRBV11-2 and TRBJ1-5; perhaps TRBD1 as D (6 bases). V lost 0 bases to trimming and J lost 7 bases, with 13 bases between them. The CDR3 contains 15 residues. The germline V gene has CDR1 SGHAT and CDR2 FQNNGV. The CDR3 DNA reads TGTGCCAGCAGCTTAGAACAGGGATTAGAACAGCCCCAGCATTTT. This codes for CASSLEQGLEQPQHF.

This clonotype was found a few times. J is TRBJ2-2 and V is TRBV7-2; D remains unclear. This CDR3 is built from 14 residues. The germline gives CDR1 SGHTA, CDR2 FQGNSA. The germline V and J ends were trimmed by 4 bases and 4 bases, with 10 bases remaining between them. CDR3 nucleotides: TGTGCCAGCAGCTACGGGCCTTCCACCGGGGAGCTGTTTTTT. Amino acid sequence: CASSYGPSTGELFF.